This TCR beta chain stems from a study of blood T cell repertoires in COVID-19. Worth noting for this clone: The same CDR3 is also encoded by other DNA sequences in this sample.

In the study's own analysis: By means of reference gene primer amplification, nucleated cell counts were estimated. TCRdb's copy holds only in-frame clones and misses some; the assay was immunoSEQ multiplex PCR. V, J and clone size derive from that table, while D and trimming were established from the DNA sequence. The sample shows 80,000 to 95,000 clones, around 80% of them seen only once. Germline assignment: CDR1 SGHTA and CDR2 FQGNSA. This CDR3 region has 15 residues. Trimming shortened V by 1 base and J by 1 base, and 8 bases separated the two germline ends. Specimen: peripheral blood. The chain couples TRBV7-2 to TRBJ1-5; a possible D gene is TRBD1 (6 bases). The receptor comes from an elderly woman with active or convalescent COVID-19. The CDR3: CASSLVTGSNQPQHF. The DNA of the CDR3 is TGTGCCAGCAGCTTAGTGACAGGAAGCAATCAGCCCCAGCATTTT.